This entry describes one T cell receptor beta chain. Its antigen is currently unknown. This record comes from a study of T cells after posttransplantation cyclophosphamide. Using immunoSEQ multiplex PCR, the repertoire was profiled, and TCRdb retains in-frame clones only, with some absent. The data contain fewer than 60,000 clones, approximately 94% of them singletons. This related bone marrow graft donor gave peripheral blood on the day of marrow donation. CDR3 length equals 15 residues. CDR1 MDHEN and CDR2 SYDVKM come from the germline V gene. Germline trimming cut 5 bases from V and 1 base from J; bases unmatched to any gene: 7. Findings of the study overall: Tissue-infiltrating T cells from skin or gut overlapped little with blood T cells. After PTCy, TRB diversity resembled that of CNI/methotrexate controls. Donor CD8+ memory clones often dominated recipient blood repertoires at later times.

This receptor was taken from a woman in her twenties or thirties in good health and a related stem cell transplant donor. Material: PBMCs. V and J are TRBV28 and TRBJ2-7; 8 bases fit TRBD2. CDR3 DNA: TGTGCCAGCAGTAAGTGGGGACTAGGTTCCTACGAGCAGTACTTC. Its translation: CASSKWGLGSYEQYF.